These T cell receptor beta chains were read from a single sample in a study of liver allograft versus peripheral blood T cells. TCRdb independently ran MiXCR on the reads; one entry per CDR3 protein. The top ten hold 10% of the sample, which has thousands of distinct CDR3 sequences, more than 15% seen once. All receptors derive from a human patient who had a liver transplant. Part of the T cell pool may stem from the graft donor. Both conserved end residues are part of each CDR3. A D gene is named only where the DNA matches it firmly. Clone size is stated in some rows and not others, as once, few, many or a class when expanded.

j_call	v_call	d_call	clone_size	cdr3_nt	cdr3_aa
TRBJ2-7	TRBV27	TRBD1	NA	TGTGCCAGCAGTTCCAGACAGGGGGCCAACGAGCAGTACTTC	CASSSRQGANEQYF
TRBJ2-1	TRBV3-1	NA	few	TGTGCCAGCGGCCGAGTGAGCTCCTACAATGAGCAGTTCTTC	CASGRVSSYNEQFF
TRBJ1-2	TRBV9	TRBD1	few	TGTGCCAGCAGCGGGTTCGGGACAGGGGCCGCTCCCTTGGAGTATGGCTACACCTTC	CASSGFGTGAAPLEYGYTF
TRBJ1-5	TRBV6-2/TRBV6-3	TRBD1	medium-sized	TGTGCCAGCAGTCCCCGACAGGGCAGTAGGACCCAGCATTTT	CASSPRQGSRTQHF
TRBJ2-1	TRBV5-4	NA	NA	TGTGCCAGCAGCTCGGAGACTTGGGTCTCCTACAATGAGCAGTTCTTC	CASSSETWVSYNEQFF
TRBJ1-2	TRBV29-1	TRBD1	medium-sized	TGCAGCGTTGAAAAACAGGGGAACGGCTACACCTTC	CSVEKQGNGYTF
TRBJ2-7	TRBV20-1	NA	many	TGCAGTGCTAGAGATCCCGGCCGCTCCTACGAGCAGTACTTC	CSARDPGRSYEQYF
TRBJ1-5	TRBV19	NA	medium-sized	TGTGCCAGTTGTCCTTGGGGACGCAACAATCAGCCCCAGCATTTT	CASCPWGRNNQPQHF
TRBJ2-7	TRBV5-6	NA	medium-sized	TGTGCCAGCACCCCAACAGGGAGCTCCTACGAGCAGTACTTC	CASTPTGSSYEQYF
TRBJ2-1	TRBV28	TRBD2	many	TGTGCCAGCGGAACTAGCGGCTCCTACAATGAGCAGTTCTTC	CASGTSGSYNEQFF
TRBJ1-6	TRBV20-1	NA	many	TGCAGTGCTTTAGGGGCAGCGAATCATGGGTCACCCCTCCACTTT	CSALGAANHGSPLHF
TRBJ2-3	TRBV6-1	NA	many	TGTGCCAGCAGCCTAAAGGGACTGACTAGCACAGATACGCAGTATTTT	CASSLKGLTSTDTQYF
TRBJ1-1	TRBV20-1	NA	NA	TGCAGTGCTAGAGATCCAGGGAATGCTGAAGCTTTCTTT	CSARDPGNAEAFF
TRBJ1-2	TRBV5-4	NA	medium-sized	TGTGCCAGCAGCTTGGCCGGGGGTTCCGTTTTCGGCTACACCTTC	CASSLAGGSVFGYTF
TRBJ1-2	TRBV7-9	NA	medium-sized	TGTGCCAGCAGCCCCCAGTACTCGGGACCGCACAATGGCTACACCTTC	CASSPQYSGPHNGYTF
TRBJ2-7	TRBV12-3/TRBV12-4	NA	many	TGTGCCAGCAGGGGAAGTCGCTACGAGCAGTACTTC	CASRGSRYEQYF
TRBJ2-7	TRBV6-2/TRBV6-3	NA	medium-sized	TGTGCCAGCACCCACAGGACCAACAGGGTCTTGCCCTACGAGCAGTACTTC	CASTHRTNRVLPYEQYF
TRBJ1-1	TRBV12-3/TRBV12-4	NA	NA	TGTGCCAGCATCCTTAGCCAGTCCGTGAACGCTGAAGCTTTCTTT	CASILSQSVNAEAFF
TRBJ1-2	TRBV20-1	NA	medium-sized	TGCATTGTAGGACAGCCCTATGGCTACACCTTC	CIVGQPYGYTF
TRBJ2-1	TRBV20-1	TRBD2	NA	TGCTCCGCGGGGGGGTCCTACAATGAGCAGTTCTTC	CSAGGSYNEQFF
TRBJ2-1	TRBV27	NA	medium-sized	TGTGCCAGCAGCTTTTTCCGGGACTTCGGGAAAAATGAGCAGTTCTTC	CASSFFRDFGKNEQFF
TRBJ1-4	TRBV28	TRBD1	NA	TGTGCCAGCAGTTTTTTTCTCCCGGGACAGGGGGTAACTAATGAAAAACTGTTTTTT	CASSFFLPGQGVTNEKLFF
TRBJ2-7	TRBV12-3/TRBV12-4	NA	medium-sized	TGTGCCAGCAGTCCAGGGAGAGGGATCCTCTACGAGCAGTACTTC	CASSPGRGILYEQYF
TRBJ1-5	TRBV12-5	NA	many	TGTGCTAGTGGTTTAGTCGTGGAAGCCTCCCTATATAGCAATCAGCCCCAGCATTTT	CASGLVVEASLYSNQPQHF
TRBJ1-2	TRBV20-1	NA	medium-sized	TGCAGTGCTAGCCTTGTCTATGGCTACACCTTC	CSASLVYGYTF
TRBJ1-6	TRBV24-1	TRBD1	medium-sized	TGTGCCACCAGTGATCCTAAGACAGGGGATAATTCACCCCTCCACTTT	CATSDPKTGDNSPLHF
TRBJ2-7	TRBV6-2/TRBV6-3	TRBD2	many	TGTGCCACCCTCCGGGGGGGCTTGTCCTACGAGCAGTACTTC	CATLRGGLSYEQYF
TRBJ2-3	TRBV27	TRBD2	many	TGTGCCAGCAGTTTCGGGGGAGGGGGCACAGATACGCAGTATTTT	CASSFGGGGTDTQYF
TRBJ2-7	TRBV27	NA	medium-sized	TGTGCCAGCAGCCTCCGGGCAACCCTACCCCTCTACGAGCAGTACTTC	CASSLRATLPLYEQYF
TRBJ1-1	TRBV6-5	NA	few	TGTGCCAGCAGTTATTTAGGGACTGAAGCTTTCTTT	CASSYLGTEAFF
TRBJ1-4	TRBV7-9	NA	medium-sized	TGTGCCAGCAGCGTCGTCCAGGAGAATGAAAAACTGTTTTTT	CASSVVQENEKLFF
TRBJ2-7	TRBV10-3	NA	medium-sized	TGTGCCATCAGTGAGGTTAACAGGGCTCTCTCCTACGAGCAGTACTTC	CAISEVNRALSYEQYF
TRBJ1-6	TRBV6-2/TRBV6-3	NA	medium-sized	TGTGCCAGCGTAACAGGGAGCGGTAATTCACCCCTCCACTTT	CASVTGSGNSPLHF
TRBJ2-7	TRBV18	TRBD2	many	TGTGCCAGCTCACCCAGCGGACTAGCGGGAGCGGGGACCTACGAGCAGTACTTC	CASSPSGLAGAGTYEQYF
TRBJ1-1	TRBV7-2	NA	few	TGTGCCAGCAGCTTATTTTGGGACCGGGGCACTGAAGCTTTCTTT	CASSLFWDRGTEAFF
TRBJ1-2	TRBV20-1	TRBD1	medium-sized	TGCAGTGCCAGACCGGAAGGGGGACAGGGGAAGGTCGGCTATGGCTACACCTTC	CSARPEGGQGKVGYGYTF
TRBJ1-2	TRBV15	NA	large	TGTGCCACCAGCATACCACAGGCACCGTCCTATGGCTACACCTTC	CATSIPQAPSYGYTF
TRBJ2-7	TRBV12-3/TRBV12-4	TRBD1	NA	TGTGCCAGCAGTCCCTCCGGGACAGAAAACTACGAGCAGTACTTC	CASSPSGTENYEQYF
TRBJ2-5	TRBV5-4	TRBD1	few	TGTGCCAGCAGTCCTGACAGGGCCGGGACCCAGTACTTC	CASSPDRAGTQYF
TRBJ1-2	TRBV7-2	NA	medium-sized	TGTGCCAGCAGCTTCAAGGGGGGTACAGGCGACTATGGCTACACCTTC	CASSFKGGTGDYGYTF